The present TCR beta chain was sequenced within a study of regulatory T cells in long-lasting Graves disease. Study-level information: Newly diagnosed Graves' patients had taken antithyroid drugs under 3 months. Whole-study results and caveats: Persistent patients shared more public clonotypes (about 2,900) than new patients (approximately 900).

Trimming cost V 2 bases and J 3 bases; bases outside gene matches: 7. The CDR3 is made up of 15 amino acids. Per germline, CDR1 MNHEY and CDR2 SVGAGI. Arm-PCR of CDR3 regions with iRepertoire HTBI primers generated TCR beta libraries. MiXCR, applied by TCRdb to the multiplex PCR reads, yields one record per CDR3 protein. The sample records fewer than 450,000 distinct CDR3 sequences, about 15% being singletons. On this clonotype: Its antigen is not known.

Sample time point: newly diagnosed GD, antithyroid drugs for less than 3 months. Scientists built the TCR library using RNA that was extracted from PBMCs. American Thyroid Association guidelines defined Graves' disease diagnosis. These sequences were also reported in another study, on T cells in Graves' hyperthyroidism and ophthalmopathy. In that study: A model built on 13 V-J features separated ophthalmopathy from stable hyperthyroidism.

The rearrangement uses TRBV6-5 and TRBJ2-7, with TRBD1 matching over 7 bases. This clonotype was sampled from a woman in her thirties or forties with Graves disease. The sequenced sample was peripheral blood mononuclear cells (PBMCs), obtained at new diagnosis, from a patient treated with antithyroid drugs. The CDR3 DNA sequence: TGTGCCAGCAGTTACCAGCCCCGACAGGGCTACGAGCAGTACTTC. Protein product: CASSYQPRQGYEQYF.